This TCR beta chain is from a study of blood T cell repertoires in COVID-19. Trimming removed 6 bases from V and 1 base from J; junction bases left unmatched: 7. This CDR3 region has 17 residues. Germline lookup yields CDR1 MGHRA and CDR2 YSYEKL. Sequenced by immunoSEQ multiplex PCR; TCRdb stores in-frame clones only, minus some. The sample yields tens of thousands of clones, 70% to 90% seen once. Sequenced: peripheral blood. The chain links TRBV4-1 to TRBJ1-5; 12 bases line up with TRBD1. This receptor was obtained from a man aged 35 to 55 with COVID-19, enrolled during active disease. CDR3 in amino acids: CASSPGQGALSNQPQHF. For the CDR3, the DNA is TGCGCCAGCAGTCCGGGACAGGGGGCATTGAGCAATCAGCCCCAGCATTTT.